Sequencing of this T cell receptor beta chain was carried out in a study of cytomegalovirus exposure and HLA in healthy donors. As for the study in general: The 90 to 150 validation repertoires were produced on the same platform as the 650 or so repertoires of the first cohort. This was reported in a later analysis. Findings of the study overall: Many donors shared some public TCRs, even though most TCR sequences were rare. Cytomegalovirus status was reportedly diagnosed by the classifier with high sensitivity and specificity. Cytomegalovirus-associated status was assigned to fewer than 200 TCR beta chains.

Comments on this clone: Its target is not known.

The CDR3 is 16 residues long. Germline CDR1 and CDR2: SNHLY and FYNNEI. Trimming took 1 base from V and 2 from J; bases not matched to a gene: 5. Sequenced by immunoSEQ multiplex PCR; TCRdb stores in-frame clones only, minus some. The profile shows some 170,000 clones, around 87% of them singletons. The clonotype originates from a woman in her 30s in good health and CMV-seronegative. The chain combines TRBV2 with TRBJ2-3; 8 nucleotides line up with TRBD2. Sequencing was carried out using PBMCs. CDR3: CASSEGSGAVTDTQYF. DNA of the CDR3: TGTGCCAGCAGTGAAGGTAGCGGGGCGGTCACAGATACGCAGTATTTT.